The sequence of this TCR beta chain was determined in a study of blood T cell repertoires in COVID-19. Overall study context: T cells, B-cell-depleted T cells, or PBMCs provided the cDNA or gDNA that served as material.

Original processing notes: Reference gene primers were amplified, and this amplification served to estimate nucleated cell counts. TCRdb's copy holds only in-frame clones and misses some; the assay was immunoSEQ multiplex PCR. From that table come the V and J calls and clone size; the DNA was used to work out D and trimming. Of some 190,000 clones listed, 70% to 80% were seen once; the top ten hold around an eighth. CDR3 size: 15 residues. Trimming pared 2 bases from V and 6 bases from J, leaving 13 bases between. Per the germline V gene, CDR1 is LNHDA and CDR2 is SQIVND (reference sequence). The sample comprised PBMCs or T cells enriched from blood (not recorded which). The V and J genes are TRBV19 and TRBJ2-2; D may be TRBD2 (6 bases). The sequence derives from a man in his fifties or sixties who had been exposed to COVID-19. The CDR3 coding sequence is TGTGCCAGTAGTATAACCGAGCGGGTCGCCGGGGAGCTGTTTTTT. Its translation: CASSITERVAGELFF.